A single sample is the source of the 27 T cell receptor beta chains below, sequenced in a study of blood T cell repertoires in COVID-19. Profiling relied on immunoSEQ multiplex PCR, and the TCRdb table lists in-frame clones only, not all of them. The sample lists approximately 150,000 clones; roughly 81% were seen once. The sample taken for sequencing was peripheral blood. All receptors derive from a human donor with acute or convalescent COVID-19. The donor label of this sample is uncertain.

V usage is TRBV10-3 and J usage is TRBJ2-1; TRBD2 matches at 8 bases. The V segment lost 4 bases and the J segment 7 bases; nucleotides outside the gene matches: 6. Germline V gene lookup returns CDR1 ENHRY and CDR2 SYGVKD. The CDR3 sequence is 14 residues long. The CDR3 DNA reads as TGTGCCATCAGTGCCCTCGGGGGGGAGAATGAGCAGTTCTTC. This codes for CAISALGGENEQFF.

The DNA of the CDR3 is TGTGCCAGCAGTCGAGCGGACACCGGGGAGCTGTTTTTT. Amino acids: CASSRADTGELFF. The chain uses TRBV7-9 and TRBJ2-2, with a tentative D call TRBD2 (5 bases). V was trimmed by 6 bases and J by 3 bases, leaving 8 bases between them. Germline values: CDR1 SEHNR, CDR2 FQNEAQ (reference sequence). The CDR3 spans 13 residues.

The chain joins TRBV5-6 to TRBJ1-5; 7 bases fit TRBD1. The V gene's germline CDR1 is SGHDT and CDR2 YYEEEE. The junction had 6 bases not matched to a gene; V was cut back by 2 bases and J by 4 bases. The CDR3 extends over 15 amino acids. CDR3 nucleotide sequence: TGTGCCAGCAGCTTCCGACAGGGCCAAAATCAGCCCCAGCATTTT. Protein: CASSFRQGQNQPQHF.

The V gene is TRBV27, the J gene TRBJ2-1; no reliable D call. The CDR3 consists of 15 residues. Trimming removed 2 bases at V and 1 base at J, with 9 bases between. The germline CDR1 and CDR2 sequences are MNHEY and SMNVEV (reference sequence). Here the CDR3 reads CASSLRGRSYNEQFF. The CDR3 bases are TGTGCCAGCAGTTTACGCGGAAGGTCCTACAATGAGCAGTTCTTC.

V and J are TRBV7-9 and TRBJ1-5; D not resolved. V lost 1 base, J lost 6 bases, and 7 bases lay in between. The CDR3 runs to 13 residues. The germline V gene has CDR1 SEHNR and CDR2 FQNEAQ (reference sequence). Here the CDR3 reads CASSLVSGQPQHF. The CDR3 bases are TGTGCCAGCAGCTTAGTTTCCGGTCAGCCCCAGCATTTT.

The chain joins TRBV3-1 (or the pseudogene TRBV3-2) to TRBJ2-4, with 7 bases fitting TRBD2. Per the germline V gene, CDR1 is LGHDT and CDR2 is YNNKEL (reference sequence). V lost 3 bases and J lost 0; bases outside the gene matches: 2. The CDR3 is 15 amino acids. CDR3 nucleotide sequence: TGTGCCAGCAGCCACCGGGAGGCAGCCAAAAACATTCAGTACTTC. Its protein is CASSHREAAKNIQYF.

This clone was seen only a few times. The rearrangement links TRBV5-4 to TRBJ1-2, with 9 bases lining up with TRBD1. The CDR3 covers 17 residues. Germline values: CDR1 SGHNT, CDR2 YYREEE (reference sequence). V lost 7 bases to trimming and J lost 0 bases; unmatched junction nucleotides: 13. The CDR3 coding sequence is TGTGCCAGCCGTCCGGGACAGGGTTCCAAGACTAACTATGGCTACACCTTC. The encoded protein is CASRPGQGSKTNYGYTF.

This clone showed up just once. The rearrangement joins TRBV5-1 to TRBJ2-2; 14 bases align to TRBD2. This CDR3 spans 18 amino acids. Germline V gives CDR1 SGHRS, CDR2 YFSETQ. Trimming at V came to 4 bases and at J to 4 bases, leaving 9 bases not matched to a gene. The CDR3 loop is CASSPGLAGDRGTGELFF. The CDR3 DNA reads TGCGCCAGCAGCCCGGGACTAGCGGGAGATCGGGGCACCGGGGAGCTGTTTTTT.

This rearrangement joins TRBV10-3 to TRBJ1-2; D uncertain. V lost 4 bases to trimming and J lost 0 bases, with 6 bases between them. This CDR3 spans 13 amino acids. The germline V gene encodes CDR1 ENHRY and CDR2 SYGVKD. CDR3 in DNA: TGTGCCATCAGTGGGGGAGCTAACTATGGCTACACCTTC. Amino acids: CAISGGANYGYTF.

The rearrangement uses TRBV19 and TRBJ1-5; D might be TRBD1 (5 bases). V was clipped by 5 bases and J by 8 bases, with 13 bases between them. The CDR3 is 13 amino acids. Germline CDR1 reads LNHDA; CDR2 reads SQIVND (reference sequence). The CDR3 here is CASSLRVKEPQHF. CDR3 sequence (DNA): TGTGCCAGTAGTCTCAGGGTAAAGGAGCCCCAGCATTTT. The full variable domain, in which reference TRBV19 and TRBJ1-5 provide the parts outside the CDR3, is DGGITQSPKYLFRKEGQNVTLSCEQNLNHDAMYWYRQDPGQGLRLIYYSQIVNDFQKGDIAEGYSVSREKKESFPLTVTSAQKNPTAFYLCASSLRVKEPQHFGDGTRLSIL.

J is TRBJ2-3 and V is TRBV9; 13 positions match TRBD2. Germline loops: CDR1 SGDLS, CDR2 YYNGEE. The junction had 3 bases not matched to a gene; V was cut back by 4 bases and J by 4 bases. CDR3 length: 15 amino acids. For the CDR3, the DNA is TGTGCCAGCAGCTCCGGACTAGCGGGAGCAGATACGCAGTATTTT. Encoded protein: CASSSGLAGADTQYF.

The chain employs TRBV2 and TRBJ2-7; 9 nucleotides align to TRBD1. Per the germline V gene, CDR1 is SNHLY and CDR2 is FYNNEI. The CDR3 extends over 14 amino acids. J was trimmed by 5 bases and V by 8 bases; bases with no gene match: 10. This chain's CDR3 is CASSPRGTGNEQYF. The CDR3 region has the DNA TGTGCCAGCTCCCCGAGAGGGACAGGGAACGAGCAGTACTTC. Full variable domain (rest looked up from reference TRBV2 and TRBJ2-7): EPEVTQTPSHQVTQMGQEVILRCVPISNHLYFYWYRQILGQKVEFLVSFYNNEISEKSEIFDDQFSVERPDGSNFTLKIRSTKLEDSAMYFCASSPRGTGNEQYFGPGTRLTVT.

Here the CDR3 reads CASNPGRDTEAFF. For the CDR3, the DNA is TGTGCCAGTAATCCGGGGAGGGACACTGAAGCTTTCTTT. The chain links TRBV19 to TRBJ1-1; D gene uncertain. Germline lookup yields CDR1 LNHDA and CDR2 SQIVND (reference sequence). CDR3 length: 13 amino acids. With 7 bases removed from V and 3 bases from J, the gap between germline ends came to 12 bases.

CDR3 DNA: TGTGCCAGCAGCCCCCCCCCGGGGATCGGTGGAAACACCATATATTTT. Its protein product is CASSPPPGIGGNTIYF. The chain recombines TRBV5-4 with TRBJ1-3; no reliable D call. The V end was cut by 4 bases, the J end by 3 bases, with 17 bases between. Germline CDR1 reads SGHNT; CDR2 reads YYREEE (reference sequence). The length of the CDR3 is 16 residues. Full variable domain (rest looked up from reference TRBV5-4 and TRBJ1-3): ETGVTQSPTHLIKTRGQQVTLRCSSQSGHNTVSWYQQALGQGPQFIFQYYREEENGRGNFPPRFSGLQFPNYSSELNVNALELDDSALYLCASSPPPGIGGNTIYFGEGSWLTVV.

This rearrangement joins TRBV7-2 to TRBJ1-1, with D maybe TRBD1 (6 bases). This CDR3 comprises 15 residues. Looked up from germline, CDR1 is SGHTA and CDR2 is FQGNSA. V lost 4 bases, J lost 5 bases, and 17 bases lay in between. As DNA, the CDR3 is TGTGCCAGCAGCTCGGGACAACTGTGGGGGACTGAAGCTTTCTTT. As protein: CASSSGQLWGTEAFF.

The V call is TRBV4-1, the J call TRBJ1-2, with D tentatively TRBD1 (6 bases). Germline-derived CDR1 and CDR2 are MGHRA and YSYEKL. V was pared by 0 bases and J by 6 bases, with 14 bases between. The CDR3 is 15 amino acids. The CDR3 sequence: CASSQETRGWDGYTF. In nucleotides, the CDR3 is TGCGCCAGCAGCCAAGAGACCAGGGGATGGGATGGCTACACCTTC.

The chain has TRBV3-1 (or the pseudogene TRBV3-2) and TRBJ2-2; the match to TRBD2 covers 8 bases. Germline CDR1 LGHDT, CDR2 YNNKEL (reference sequence). After removal of 4 bases from V and 2 bases from J, the junction contained 6 bases not matched to a gene. This CDR3 spans 16 amino acids. The CDR3 region has the DNA TGTGCCAGCAGCCCCGGGGGGGGTCGAAACACCGGGGAGCTGTTTTTT. Amino acid sequence: CASSPGGGRNTGELFF.

In its sample, this clone was seen a few times. The chain has TRBV7-9 and TRBJ2-1; 9 nucleotides match TRBD2. With V trimmed by 6 bases and J by 4 bases, 10 bases remained unmatched. Germline assignment: CDR1 SEHNR and CDR2 FQNEAQ (reference sequence). This CDR3 is 16 amino acids long. The CDR3 spells CASRDTSGSFYNEQFF. As DNA, the CDR3 is TGTGCCAGCAGAGATACTAGCGGGTCCTTTTACAATGAGCAGTTCTTC.

The chain joins TRBV27 to TRBJ2-5; weak D call: TRBD2 (5 bases). This CDR3 contains 13 residues. V lost 8 bases to trimming and J lost 7 bases, with 17 bases between them. Germline lookup yields CDR1 MNHEY and CDR2 SMNVEV (reference sequence). The CDR3 DNA sequence: TGTGCCAGCCGGGGTCTTAAGATATGGACCCAGTACTTC. Amino acids: CASRGLKIWTQYF.

This chain uses TRBV28 with TRBJ2-7; 9 bases are shared with TRBD1. There are 15 residues in the CDR3. Germline V gives CDR1 MDHEN, CDR2 SYDVKM. The J segment lost 2 bases and the V segment lost 4 bases, leaving 6 bases of the junction unmatched. CDR3 loop: CASSSPGQGPYEQYV. The CDR3 DNA is TGTGCCAGCAGTTCCCCGGGACAGGGCCCCTACGAGCAGTACGTC.

This chain links TRBV4-2 with TRBJ2-1; 14 nucleotides align to TRBD2. CDR1 and CDR2 from the germline V gene are LGHNA and YNFKEQ. The CDR3 has 20 residues. V shed 0 bases, J shed 7 bases, and the junction held 14 bases outside the gene matches. The CDR3 loop reads CASSQDPTSGGAVRKNEQFF. The CDR3 DNA reads as TGTGCCAGCAGCCAAGATCCGACTAGCGGGGGGGCAGTACGGAAAAATGAGCAGTTCTTC.

The chain is built from TRBV29-1 and TRBJ2-7, with TRBD1 matching 11 bases. J gave up 5 bases and V 5 bases, and 5 bases lay outside the gene matches. The germline V gene has CDR1 SQVTM and CDR2 ANQGSEA. The CDR3 is 13 amino acids. The CDR3: CSVSRGQGDEQYF. DNA for the CDR3: TGCAGCGTTTCCAGGGGACAGGGGGACGAGCAGTACTTC.

The chain couples TRBV5-1 to TRBJ2-3; TRBD2 aligns across 9 bases. After removal of 2 bases from V and 2 bases from J, the junction contained 3 bases not matched to a gene. This CDR3 contains 15 residues. The germline CDR1 and CDR2 sequences are SGHRS and YFSETQ. CDR3 sequence (DNA): TGCGCCAGCAGCTTCCTAGCGGGATACACAGATACGCAGTATTTT. Amino acids: CASSFLAGYTDTQYF.

This clone was picked up a small number of times. The rearrangement uses TRBV24-1 and TRBJ1-5; the D is unclear. This CDR3 is 12 amino acids long. Germline CDR1 KGHDR, CDR2 SFDVKD. Trimming stripped 7 bases from V and 5 bases from J, with 8 bases between. This CDR3 reads CATSSPDQPQHF. The CDR3 DNA sequence: TGTGCCACCAGCTCTCCGGATCAGCCCCAGCATTTT.

This clone was counted a single time. The V and J genes are TRBV30 and TRBJ1-4; no clear D. V shed 3 bases and J shed 7 bases, with 12 bases lying between them. Germline CDR1 reads GTSNPN; CDR2 reads SVGIG (reference sequence). CDR3 length: 13 residues. CDR3: CAWSVWGVEKLFF. The CDR3 DNA reads as TGTGCCTGGAGCGTCTGGGGAGTTGAAAAACTGTTTTTT.

The chain combines TRBV5-1 with TRBJ1-5, with D maybe TRBD1 (6 bases). CDR1 is SGHRS and CDR2 is YFSETQ in the germline V gene. The CDR3 consists of 15 residues. The germline V and J ends were trimmed by 4 bases and 2 bases, with 13 bases remaining between them. CDR3 protein: CASSPGTTGNQPQHF. The CDR3 bases are TGCGCCAGCAGCCCGGGGACAACAGGCAATCAGCCCCAGCATTTT.

The chain is built from TRBV4-3 and TRBJ1-2; maybe TRBD1 (6 bases). The CDR3 loop spans 15 amino acids. Looked up from germline, CDR1 is LGHNA and CDR2 is YSLEER. V shed 3 bases and J shed 4 bases, with 15 bases lying between them. The CDR3 DNA reads as TGCGCCAGCAGCCAGGGGCTGACAGGCGCCTATGGCTACACCTTC. Translation gives CASSQGLTGAYGYTF.